One and the same sample provided the 22 T cell receptor beta chains below, sequenced in a study of shared clonotypes between healthy human individuals. Clones were read by immunoSEQ multiplex PCR, and TCRdb kept only the in-frame ones, dropping some. This repertoire shows about half a million clones, more than 70% found once; its top ten account for 12%. The sequenced sample consisted of PBMCs. The source is a middle-aged woman in good health. Some clones in this sample may be carry-over from other donors' samples.

The chain employs TRBV5-1 and TRBJ1-2, with D perhaps TRBD1 (6 bases). Germline V gene sequence: CDR1 SGHRS, CDR2 YFSETQ. V was clipped by 0 bases and J by 6 bases, with 9 bases between them. The CDR3 covers 13 residues. The CDR3 sequence is CASSLAGADGYTF. CDR3 DNA sequence: TGCGCCAGCAGCTTGGCAGGGGCGGATGGCTACACCTTC.

This chain uses TRBV5-1 with TRBJ2-6, with 7 positions matching TRBD1. Trimming took 3 bases from V and 4 from J; bases not matched to a gene: 4. The germline V gene encodes CDR1 SGHRS and CDR2 YFSETQ. The CDR3 spans 15 residues. CDR3 bases: TGCGCCAGCAGCTCTCAGGGGGTAGGGGCCAACGTCCTGACTTTC. Protein: CASSSQGVGANVLTF.

This clone was seen a single time. The chain combines TRBV5-1 with TRBJ1-3; no clear D gene. The CDR3 consists of 15 residues. Germline CDR1 is SGHRS and CDR2 is YFSETQ. Trimming removed 0 bases at V and 0 bases at J, with 7 bases between. The CDR3 bases are TGCGCCAGCAGCTTGGTGCCAGCCTCTGGAAACACCATATATTTT. This translates into CASSLVPASGNTIYF. Full variable domain (rest looked up from reference TRBV5-1 and TRBJ1-3): KAGVTQTPRYLIKTRGQQVTLSCSPISGHRSVSWYQQTPGQGLQFLFEYFSETQRNKGNFPGRFSGRQFSNSRSEMNVSTLELGDSALYLCASSLVPASGNTIYFGEGSWLTVV.

CDR3 amino acids: CAISDRHSQYF. The CDR3 coding sequence is TGTGCCATCAGTGACCGACATAGTCAGTATTTT. V and J are TRBV10-3 and TRBJ2-3; D unclear. This CDR3 is built from 11 residues. V was shortened by 3 bases and J by 12 bases, with 10 bases between the two germline ends. Germline V gene lookup returns CDR1 ENHRY and CDR2 SYGVKD.

The chain employs TRBV2 and TRBJ1-1, with D possibly being TRBD1 (5 bases). V lost 6 bases and J lost 0, with 8 bases in between. Germline-derived CDR1 and CDR2 are SNHLY and FYNNEI. CDR3 length equals 13 residues. This chain's CDR3 is CASREDMNTEAFF. The CDR3 coding sequence is TGTGCCAGCAGAGAGGACATGAACACTGAAGCTTTCTTT.

The chain joins TRBV19 to TRBJ1-2; 7 bases align to TRBD1. Germline V gene lookup returns CDR1 LNHDA and CDR2 SQIVND (reference sequence). The J segment lost 6 bases and the V segment lost 5 bases, leaving 6 bases of the junction unmatched. The CDR3 runs to 13 residues. The CDR3 bases are TGTGCCAGTAGTCAGACAGGGTTGGATGGCTACACCTTC. Translating gives CASSQTGLDGYTF.

The rearrangement joins TRBV29-1 to TRBJ1-1; TRBD1 is a possible D gene (5 bases). The V end lost 5 bases, the J end lost 2 bases, and 9 bases lay between the germline ends. Germline V CDR1 and CDR2: SQVTM, ANQGSEA. This CDR3 region has 12 residues. The CDR3 loop reads CSVQDTNTEAFF. DNA of the CDR3: TGCAGCGTTCAGGACACCAACACTGAAGCTTTCTTT.

The chain combines TRBV6-4 with TRBJ2-1, with 12 bases fitting TRBD2. Germline CDR1 is MRHNA and CDR2 is SNTAGT. The J segment lost 6 bases and the V segment lost 0 bases, leaving 3 bases of the junction unmatched. The CDR3 covers 16 residues. The CDR3 loop reads CASSDSATSGSNEQFF. Written as DNA, the CDR3 is TGTGCCAGCAGTGACTCTGCGACTAGCGGGAGCAATGAGCAGTTCTTC.

This clone occurred once. The V call is TRBV30, the J call TRBJ1-2; D is undetermined. The germline V gene encodes CDR1 GTSNPN and CDR2 SVGIG (reference sequence). With 0 bases removed from V and 4 bases from J, the gap between germline ends came to 9 bases. The CDR3 length is 13 residues. The chain's CDR3 is CAWSVEFGYGYTF. CDR3 sequence (DNA): TGTGCCTGGAGTGTAGAGTTTGGCTATGGCTACACCTTC.

The V call is TRBV27, the J call TRBJ2-1; possibly TRBD2 for D (6 bases). CDR3 length equals 16 residues. The V end lost 6 bases, the J end lost 0 bases, and 15 bases lay between the germline ends. Germline CDR1 is MNHEY and CDR2 is SMNVEV (reference sequence). The CDR3 DNA reads as TGTGCCAGCAGAGTCGAAAGCGGGCGCTCCTACAATGAGCAGTTCTTC. This sequence encodes CASRVESGRSYNEQFF.

In nucleotides, the CDR3 is TGTGCCTGGAGCGCGACAGGGAACGAGCAGTACTTC. Translated, it gives CAWSATGNEQYF. This chain uses TRBV30 with TRBJ2-7; 7 bases line up with TRBD1. Germline CDR1 reads GTSNPN; CDR2 reads SVGIG (reference sequence). CDR3 length: 12 residues. Trimming cost V 3 bases and J 5 bases; bases outside gene matches: 4.

This chain connects TRBV7-3 to TRBJ2-1; TRBD1 aligns across 10 bases. The trim removed 5 bases at V and 8 bases at J, leaving 9 bases unmatched. Germline-derived CDR1 and CDR2 are SGHTA and FQGTGA. CDR3 length equals 15 residues. CDR3 nucleotides: TGTGCCAGCAGCCCACTAGGACAGGGGGTCGATGAGCAGTTCTTC. Residues: CASSPLGQGVDEQFF.

The gene calls are TRBV9 and TRBJ1-3, with TRBD1 identical over 7 bases. Germline-derived CDR1 and CDR2 are SGDLS and YYNGEE. This CDR3 region has 17 residues. The J segment lost 0 bases and the V segment lost 4 bases, leaving 10 bases of the junction unmatched. CDR3 sequence: CASSPWGQHSSGNTIYF. The CDR3 DNA follows: TGTGCCAGCAGCCCATGGGGACAGCATAGCTCTGGAAACACCATATATTTT.

The chain joins TRBV9 to TRBJ2-3; D remains ambiguous. Germline CDR1 and CDR2: SGDLS and YYNGEE. The CDR3 has 13 residues. Deletions cut 2 bases from V and 3 bases from J, with 7 bases between. The CDR3 sequence: CASSVAVTDTQYF. The CDR3 DNA follows: TGTGCCAGCAGCGTGGCAGTAACAGATACGCAGTATTTT. The whole variable domain, remainder taken from reference TRBV9 and TRBJ2-3, is DSGVTQTPKHLITATGQRVTLRCSPRSGDLSVYWYQQSLDQGLQFLIQYYNGEERAKGNILERFSAQQFPDLHSELNLSSLELGDSALYFCASSVAVTDTQYFGPGTRLTVL.

This chain links TRBV10-1 with TRBJ2-1; D is possibly TRBD2 (5 bases). Trimming cost V 4 bases and J 0 bases, with 19 bases left between them. The germline V gene has CDR1 WNHNN and CDR2 SYGVQD (reference sequence). This CDR3 is 18 amino acids long. CDR3 protein: CASSVIIGAVSSYNEQFF. CDR3 nucleotide sequence: TGCGCCAGCAGTGTAATAATAGGAGCGGTAAGCTCCTACAATGAGCAGTTCTTC.

The chain carries TRBV18 and TRBJ2-2; no clear D gene. Trimming removed 2 bases at V and 4 bases at J, with 17 bases between. The CDR3 consists of 17 residues. CDR1 is KGHSH and CDR2 is LQKENI in the germline V gene. In DNA, the CDR3 is TGTGCCAGCTCACCAAACCTAGGGTCGATGGGCACCGGGGAGCTGTTTTTT. Translating gives CASSPNLGSMGTGELFF.

The chain is built from TRBV7-9 and TRBJ2-7; 7 bases agree with TRBD1. The length of the CDR3 is 13 residues. The V segment lost 4 bases and the J segment 4 bases; nucleotides outside the gene matches: 4. Germline V lookup: CDR1 SEHNR, CDR2 FQNEAQ (reference sequence). The CDR3 is CASSSTGKYEQYF. CDR3 sequence (DNA): TGTGCCAGCAGCTCGACAGGGAAGTACGAGCAGTACTTC.

This clone has a handful of counts. The chain has TRBV6-5 and TRBJ1-5; maybe TRBD1 (5 bases). CDR3 length: 13 amino acids. The V gene lost 10 bases and the J gene lost 2 bases, with 12 bases spanning the gap. In germline, CDR1 is MNHEY, CDR2 SVGAGI. The CDR3 nucleotides read TGTGCCACCCGGGCGGGGGGCAATCAGCCCCAGCATTTT. Its protein is CATRAGGNQPQHF.

The chain uses TRBV11-1 and TRBJ2-7, with TRBD1 identical over 7 bases. The germline CDR1 and CDR2 sequences are SGHAT and FQDESV (reference sequence). The length of the CDR3 is 14 residues. J was trimmed by 0 bases and V by 4 bases; bases with no gene match: 3. In nucleotides, the CDR3 is TGTGCCAGCAGCTCTGACAGGGCCTCCTACGAGCAGTACTTC. Translation gives CASSSDRASYEQYF.

The rearrangement links TRBV5-3 to TRBJ2-2; the D is unclear. TRBV5-3 is reported as an ORF; its role is uncertain. The CDR3 has 15 amino acids. The V end was cut by 9 bases, the J end by 1 base, with 16 bases between. The DNA for the CDR3 is TGTGCCACTGGCCGGTCAGCCAAGAACACCGGGGAGCTGTTTTTT. The encoded protein is CATGRSAKNTGELFF.

The chain has TRBV4-3 and TRBJ2-7, with D possibly called TRBD1 or TRBD2 (6 bases each). The V end lost 0 bases, the J end lost 3 bases, and 12 bases lay between the germline ends. Germline loops: CDR1 LGHNA, CDR2 YSLEER. The CDR3 is made up of 15 amino acids. The CDR3, as DNA: TGCGCCAGCAGCCAAGATTGGCGGGGACACTACGAGCAGTACTTC. Amino acid sequence: CASSQDWRGHYEQYF.

V is TRBV19 and J is TRBJ1-2; 7 positions agree with TRBD1. The CDR3 contains 15 residues. J lost 4 bases, V lost 3 bases, and 8 bases had no gene match. Looked up from germline, CDR1 is LNHDA and CDR2 is SQIVND (reference sequence). Here the CDR3 DNA reads TGTGCCAGTAGTATGGGAAGGACAGGTCCCTATGGCTACACCTTC. Translating gives CASSMGRTGPYGYTF.